Each of the 27 T cell receptor beta chains below was sequenced from the same sample in a study of blood T cell repertoires in COVID-19. Generated by immunoSEQ multiplex PCR, the TCRdb table keeps only in-frame clones and is missing some. The data hold 150,000 to 250,000 clones, with 82% observed a single time. Source material: PBMCs or T cells enriched from blood (not recorded which). These receptors all stem from a man aged 35 to 55 who had recovered from COVID-19.

The CDR3 DNA reads as TGTGCCAGCAGCTCCCGGGACAGACAGAACTATGGCTACACCTTC. This codes for CASSSRDRQNYGYTF. The V gene is TRBV7-2, the J gene TRBJ1-2, with 7 bases that match TRBD1. Germline CDR1 and CDR2: SGHTA and FQGNSA. The CDR3 is made up of 15 amino acids. V shed 4 bases and J 2 bases; nucleotides not matched to a gene: 7.

V usage is TRBV5-1 and J usage is TRBJ2-1; perhaps TRBD1 as D (6 bases). Per germline, CDR1 SGHRS and CDR2 YFSETQ. The CDR3 totals 13 residues. Deletions cut 2 bases from V and 7 bases from J, with 10 bases between. The CDR3 coding sequence is TGCGCCAGCAGCTTACAGGGTAGGAATGAGCAGTTCTTC. Encoded protein: CASSLQGRNEQFF. Combining the CDR3 with reference TRBV5-1 and TRBJ2-1 gives the whole variable domain KAGVTQTPRYLIKTRGQQVTLSCSPISGHRSVSWYQQTPGQGLQFLFEYFSETQRNKGNFPGRFSGRQFSNSRSEMNVSTLELGDSALYLCASSLQGRNEQFFGPGTRLTVL.

This chain links TRBV6-5 with TRBJ2-3, with D tentatively TRBD1 (5 bases). Between the trimmed V and J ends, which lost 6 bases and 4 bases, there was a span of 11 bases. The germline gives CDR1 MNHEY, CDR2 SVGAGI. This CDR3 contains 13 residues. The CDR3 reads CASRVQGADTQYF. CDR3 sequence (DNA): TGTGCCAGCAGAGTGCAGGGCGCAGATACGCAGTATTTT.

The chain is built from TRBV25-1 and TRBJ2-1, with 11 bases identical to TRBD2. The CDR3 has 13 residues. Germline lookup yields CDR1 MGHDK and CDR2 SYGVNS. Trimming removed 7 bases from V and 12 bases from J; junction bases left unmatched: 8. Written as DNA, the CDR3 is TGTGCCAGCACGGGACTAGCGGCCCGAGGGCAGTTCTTC. Translated: CASTGLAARGQFF.

This chain joins TRBV6-1 and TRBJ2-7; D remains ambiguous. The germline V and J ends were trimmed by 1 base and 0 bases, with 7 bases remaining between them. CDR1 is MNHNS and CDR2 is SASEGT in the germline V gene. The CDR3 length is 14 residues. Here the CDR3 reads CASSEGPSSYEQYF. The CDR3 DNA reads TGTGCCAGCAGTGAAGGCCCGAGCTCCTACGAGCAGTACTTC.

The rearrangement links TRBV7-9 to TRBJ2-1, with D tentatively TRBD2 (7 bases). CDR1 and CDR2 from the germline V gene are SEHNR and FQNEAQ (reference sequence). CDR3 length: 16 residues. With 0 bases removed from V and 8 bases from J, the gap between germline ends came to 17 bases. The CDR3 loop reads CASSLAGAQGRDEQFF. CDR3 nucleotides: TGTGCCAGCAGCTTAGCGGGGGCCCAGGGGAGGGATGAGCAGTTCTTC.

This clone came up once. J is TRBJ1-2 and V is TRBV7-2; 7 bases map to TRBD1. CDR1 is SGHTA and CDR2 is FQGNSA in the germline V gene. V gave up 4 bases and J gave up 5 bases; unmatched junction bases: 13. The CDR3 spans 16 residues. The CDR3: CASSYLGGQRNYGYTF. For the CDR3, the DNA is TGTGCCAGCAGCTACCTAGGGGGACAGAGAAATTATGGCTACACCTTC.

This clone was seen just once. The chain combines TRBV11-3 with TRBJ2-3; 7 positions agree with TRBD2. Germline CDR1 is SGHNT and CDR2 is YENEEA. J lost 2 bases, V lost 1 base, and 12 bases had no gene match. The CDR3 spans 18 residues. The CDR3 loop reads CASSLAARAGPATDTQYF. The CDR3 DNA is TGTGCCAGCAGCTTAGCGGCTAGAGCGGGGCCCGCCACAGATACGCAGTATTTT.

This sequence joins TRBV28 and TRBJ1-1; 8 bases line up with TRBD1. J gave up 9 bases and V 3 bases, and 12 bases lay outside the gene matches. CDR1 MDHEN and CDR2 SYDVKM come from the germline V gene. The CDR3 consists of 15 residues. The CDR3 DNA reads TGTGCCAGCAGTTTGTACCGGGACAGGACTACTCAAGCTTTCTTT. The encoded protein is CASSLYRDRTTQAFF.

The CDR3 spells CASGFRDRAYEQYV. The CDR3 nucleotides read TGTGCCAGTGGGTTCCGGGACAGGGCCTACGAGCAGTACGTC. This chain uses TRBV6-5 with TRBJ2-7; 9 nucleotides match TRBD1. Trimming cost V 9 bases and J 2 bases; bases outside gene matches: 8. Germline lookup yields CDR1 MNHEY and CDR2 SVGAGI. CDR3 length: 14 amino acids.

This clone was picked up one time. This chain joins TRBV19 and TRBJ1-2; possible D gene TRBD1, 6 bases. V lost 1 base and J 3 bases, leaving 9 bases between the germline ends. The CDR3 loop spans 14 amino acids. The germline gives CDR1 LNHDA, CDR2 SQIVND (reference sequence). CDR3 bases: TGTGCCAGTAGTATAGGCACAGGGCACTATGGCTACACCTTC. It translates to CASSIGTGHYGYTF.

The CDR3 DNA reads as TGTGCCAGCAGCTTAGTTGTAGCGGGAGGGCCCAACACCGGGGAGCTGTTTTTT. Amino acids: CASSLVVAGGPNTGELFF. The genes are TRBV7-6 and TRBJ2-2; 11 nucleotides match TRBD2. V shed 1 base and J 2 bases; nucleotides not matched to a gene: 6. The CDR3 length is 18 residues. CDR1 and CDR2 (germline): SGHVS, FNYEAQ. The full variable domain, rest sourced from reference TRBV7-6 and TRBJ2-2, is GAGVSQSPRYKVTKRGQDVALRCDPISGHVSLYWYRQALGQGPEFLTYFNYEAQQDKSGLPNDRFSAERPEGSISTLTIQRTEQRDSAMYRCASSLVVAGGPNTGELFFGEGSRLTVL.

V usage is TRBV10-3 and J usage is TRBJ2-5, with TRBD2 identical over 7 bases. Losses at the gene ends were 2 bases for V and 4 bases for J; bases not matched to a gene: 4. Germline V gene data show CDR1 as ENHRY and CDR2 as SYGVKD. The CDR3 runs to 14 residues. The CDR3 reads CAISEGGEIETQYF. CDR3 nucleotides: TGTGCCATCAGTGAGGGGGGGGAAATAGAGACCCAGTACTTC.

V gene TRBV3-1 (or the pseudogene TRBV3-2) combines with J gene TRBJ2-4, with D possibly TRBD1 on 6 matching bases. Germline CDR1 reads LGHDT; CDR2 reads YNNKEL (reference sequence). The CDR3 is 18 amino acids. V gave up 3 bases and J gave up 2 bases, with 20 bases separating them. DNA for the CDR3: TGTGCCAGCAGCCATCTCCTAAACGGGACAATATCCAAAAACATTCAGTACTTC. Protein product: CASSHLLNGTISKNIQYF.

The chain recombines TRBV5-5 with TRBJ2-3; possibly TRBD1 for D (5 bases). This CDR3 has 15 amino acids. Trimming stripped 5 bases from V and 3 bases from J, with 16 bases between. Germline V gene lookup returns CDR1 SGHKS and CDR2 YYEKEE (reference sequence). The CDR3 coding sequence is TGTGCCAGCAGGCCGCAGGGAATGGGGACAGATACGCAGTATTTT. Translating gives CASRPQGMGTDTQYF.

This clone was picked up a small number of times. This sequence joins TRBV2 and TRBJ1-2; possible D gene TRBD1, 6 bases. Germline lookup yields CDR1 SNHLY and CDR2 FYNNEI. This CDR3 is 12 amino acids long. Trimming cost V 4 bases and J 8 bases, with 11 bases left between them. The CDR3 sequence is CASSVNREGYTF. The DNA for the CDR3 is TGTGCCAGCAGTGTGAACAGGGAAGGCTACACCTTC.

The chain is built from TRBV5-6 and TRBJ1-2; unclear D gene. The V gene's germline CDR1 is SGHDT and CDR2 YYEEEE. This CDR3 spans 13 amino acids. Trimming removed 4 bases at V and 5 bases at J, with 12 bases between. CDR3 sequence reads: CASSPAPVYGYTF. The DNA for the CDR3 is TGTGCCAGCAGCCCTGCTCCAGTTTATGGCTACACCTTC.

There are many counts of this clone. The J gene is TRBJ1-1, the V gene TRBV3-1 (or the pseudogene TRBV3-2), with D uncertain. Germline values: CDR1 LGHDT, CDR2 YNNKEL (reference sequence). The CDR3 has 13 amino acids. Trimming shortened V by 8 bases and J by 3 bases, and 13 bases separated the two germline ends. The CDR3 spells CASVRREDTEAFF. The CDR3 nucleotides read TGTGCCAGCGTCCGAAGGGAGGACACTGAAGCTTTCTTT.

V usage is TRBV7-9 and J usage is TRBJ2-7; a possible D gene is TRBD1 (6 bases). The CDR3 contains 13 residues. From germline, CDR1 is SEHNR and CDR2 FQNEAQ (reference sequence). Trimming pared 7 bases from V and 1 base from J, leaving 11 bases between. The CDR3: CASTDSKSYEQYV. CDR3 sequence (DNA): TGTGCCAGCACGGACAGTAAATCCTACGAGCAGTACGTC.

The chain uses TRBV10-3 and TRBJ1-6; no clear D. The V and J ends lost 8 bases and 10 bases respectively, with 12 bases between them. The CDR3 contains 12 residues. Per the germline V gene, CDR1 is ENHRY and CDR2 is SYGVKD. The CDR3 spells CAIAGTGSPLHF. The DNA for the CDR3 is TGTGCCATCGCGGGAACCGGGTCACCCCTCCACTTT.

The chain combines TRBV7-6 with TRBJ2-4; 7 nucleotides match TRBD1. Trimming cost V 1 base and J 2 bases; bases outside gene matches: 11. The CDR3 is 18 amino acids. In germline, CDR1 is SGHVS, CDR2 FNYEAQ. The CDR3 loop is CASSLVHDRDYTKNIQYF. The DNA for the CDR3 is TGTGCCAGCAGCTTAGTCCATGACAGGGATTACACCAAAAACATTCAGTACTTC. Full variable domain (outside the CDR3, taken from reference TRBV7-6 and TRBJ2-4): GAGVSQSPRYKVTKRGQDVALRCDPISGHVSLYWYRQALGQGPEFLTYFNYEAQQDKSGLPNDRFSAERPEGSISTLTIQRTEQRDSAMYRCASSLVHDRDYTKNIQYFGAGTRLSVL.

The gene calls are TRBV28 and TRBJ1-6; TRBD1 is a possible D gene (5 bases). The germline V gene encodes CDR1 MDHEN and CDR2 SYDVKM. Trimming removed 5 bases at V and 7 bases at J, with 9 bases between. This CDR3 is 13 amino acids long. The CDR3 is CASSPGGNSPLHF. DNA of the CDR3: TGTGCCAGCAGTCCCGGGGGGAATTCACCCCTCCACTTT.

V usage is TRBV29-1 and J usage is TRBJ2-1; the D gene is possibly TRBD2 (6 bases). Germline-derived CDR1 and CDR2 are SQVTM and ANQGSEA. Trimming left V 4 bases short and J 8 bases short, with 15 bases between. This CDR3 comprises 13 residues. CDR3 sequence: CSVAPLGGDEQFF. DNA of the CDR3: TGCAGCGTTGCCCCTCTGGGGGGTGATGAGCAGTTCTTC.

The rearrangement joins TRBV5-1 to TRBJ1-1, with 7 bases aligning to TRBD1. The CDR3 has 13 amino acids. Germline CDR1 SGHRS, CDR2 YFSETQ. The V segment lost 5 bases and the J segment 3 bases; nucleotides outside the gene matches: 4. Here the CDR3 DNA reads TGCGCCAGCAGGGGCGACAGGGACACTGAAGCTTTCTTT. This translates into CASRGDRDTEAFF.

The rearrangement joins TRBV6-5 to TRBJ2-1; TRBD2 might be the D (6 bases). CDR1 and CDR2 (germline): MNHEY, SVGAGI. Trimming shortened V by 6 bases and J by 9 bases, and 9 bases separated the two germline ends. The CDR3 loop spans 11 amino acids. The DNA for the CDR3 is TGTGCCAGCAGGTGGGACTCTGAGCAGTTCTTC. This codes for CASRWDSEQFF.

V and J are TRBV6-5 and TRBJ1-3, with D unclear. The CDR3 is 14 amino acids. CDR1 is MNHEY, CDR2 SVGAGI, per germline. The V gene lost 3 bases and the J gene lost 0 bases, with 6 bases spanning the gap. The CDR3 coding sequence is TGTGCCAGCAGTTATGGAGACTCTGGAAACACCATATATTTT. This translates into CASSYGDSGNTIYF.

This chain links TRBV7-2 with TRBJ2-7; possibly TRBD1 for D (6 bases). From germline, CDR1 is SGHTA and CDR2 FQGNSA. CDR3 length: 14 residues. The ends were cut back, 2 bases at V and 5 bases at J, with 13 bases in the middle. The CDR3 region is CASSLSGTKNEQYF. The CDR3 DNA follows: TGTGCCAGCAGCTTATCCGGGACAAAAAACGAGCAGTACTTC.